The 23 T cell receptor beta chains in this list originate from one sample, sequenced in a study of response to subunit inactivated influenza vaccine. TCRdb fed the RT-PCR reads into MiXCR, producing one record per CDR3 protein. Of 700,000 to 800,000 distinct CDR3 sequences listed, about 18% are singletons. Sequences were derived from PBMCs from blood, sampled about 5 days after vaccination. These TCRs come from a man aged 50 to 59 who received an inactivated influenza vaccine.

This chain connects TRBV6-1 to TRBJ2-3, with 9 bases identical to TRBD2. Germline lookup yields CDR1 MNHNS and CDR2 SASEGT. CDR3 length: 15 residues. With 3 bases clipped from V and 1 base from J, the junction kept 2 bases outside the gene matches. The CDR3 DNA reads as TGTGCCAGCAGTGAGACTAGCGGCCGCACAGATACGCAGTATTTT. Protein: CASSETSGRTDTQYF.

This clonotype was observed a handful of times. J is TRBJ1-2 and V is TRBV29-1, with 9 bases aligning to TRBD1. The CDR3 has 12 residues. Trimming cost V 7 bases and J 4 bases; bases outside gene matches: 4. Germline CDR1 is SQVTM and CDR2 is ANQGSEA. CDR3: CSARDRAYGYTF. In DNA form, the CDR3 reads TGCAGCGCCAGGGACAGGGCCTATGGCTACACCTTC. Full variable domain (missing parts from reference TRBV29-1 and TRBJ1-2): SAVISQKPSRDICQRGTSLTIQCQVDSQVTMMFWYRQQPGQSLTLIATANQGSEATYESGFVIDKFPISRPNLTFSTLTVSNMSPEDSSIYLCSARDRAYGYTFGSGTRLTVV.

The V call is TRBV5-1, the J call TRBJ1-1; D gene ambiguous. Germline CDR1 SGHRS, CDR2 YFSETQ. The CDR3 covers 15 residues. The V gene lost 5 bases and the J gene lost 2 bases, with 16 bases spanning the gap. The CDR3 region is CASSPLPTVNTEAFF. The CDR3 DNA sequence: TGCGCCAGCAGTCCCTTGCCGACGGTTAACACTGAAGCTTTCTTT.

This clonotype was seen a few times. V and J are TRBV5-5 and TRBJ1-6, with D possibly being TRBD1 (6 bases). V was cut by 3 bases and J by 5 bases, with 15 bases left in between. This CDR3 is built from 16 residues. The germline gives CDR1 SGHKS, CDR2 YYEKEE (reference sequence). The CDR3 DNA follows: TGTGCCAGCAGCTGGGCAGGGGACATAAATAATTCACCCCTCCACTTT. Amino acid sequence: CASSWAGDINNSPLHF.

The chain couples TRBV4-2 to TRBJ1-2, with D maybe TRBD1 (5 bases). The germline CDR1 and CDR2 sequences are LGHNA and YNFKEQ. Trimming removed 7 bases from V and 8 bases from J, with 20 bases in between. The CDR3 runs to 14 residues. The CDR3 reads CASTPRGAGEGYTF. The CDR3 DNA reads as TGTGCCAGCACCCCCCGAGGGGCTGGGGAGGGCTACACCTTC.

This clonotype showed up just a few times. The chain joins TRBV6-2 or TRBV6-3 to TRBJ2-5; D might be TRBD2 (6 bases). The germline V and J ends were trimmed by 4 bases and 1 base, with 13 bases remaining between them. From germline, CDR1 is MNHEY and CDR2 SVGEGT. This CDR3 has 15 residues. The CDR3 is CASSLGRGIQETQYF. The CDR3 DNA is TGTGCCAGCAGTTTGGGGCGGGGTATCCAAGAGACCCAGTACTTC.

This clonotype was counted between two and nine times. CDR3 DNA: TGTGCCAGCAGCCGTACAGGTATCTACGAGCAGTACTTC. Its protein is CASSRTGIYEQYF. The chain couples TRBV6-1 to TRBJ2-7, with D possibly TRBD1 on 5 matching bases. This CDR3 has 13 amino acids. CDR1 and CDR2 (germline): MNHNS, SASEGT. Trimming left V 6 bases short and J 3 bases short, with 12 bases between.

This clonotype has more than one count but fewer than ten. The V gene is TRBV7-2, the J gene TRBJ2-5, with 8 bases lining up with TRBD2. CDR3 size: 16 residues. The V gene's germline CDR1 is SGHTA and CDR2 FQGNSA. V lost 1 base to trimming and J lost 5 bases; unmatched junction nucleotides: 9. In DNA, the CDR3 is TGTGCCAGCAGCTTAGTAAGAGCGGGAGATGTGGAGACCCAGTACTTC. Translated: CASSLVRAGDVETQYF.

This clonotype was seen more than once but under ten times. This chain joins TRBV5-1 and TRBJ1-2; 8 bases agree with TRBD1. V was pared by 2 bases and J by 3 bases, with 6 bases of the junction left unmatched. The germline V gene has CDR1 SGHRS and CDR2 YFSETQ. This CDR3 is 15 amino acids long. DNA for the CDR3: TGCGCCAGCAGCTTCGGACAGACAGGGGACTATGGCTACACCTTC. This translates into CASSFGQTGDYGYTF.

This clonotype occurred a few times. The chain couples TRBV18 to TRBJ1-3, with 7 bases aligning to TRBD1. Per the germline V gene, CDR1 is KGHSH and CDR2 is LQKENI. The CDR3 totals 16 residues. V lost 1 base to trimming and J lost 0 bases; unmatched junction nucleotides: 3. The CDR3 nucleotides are TGTGCCAGCTCACCACGACAGGGAAACTCTGGAAACACCATATATTTT. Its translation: CASSPRQGNSGNTIYF.

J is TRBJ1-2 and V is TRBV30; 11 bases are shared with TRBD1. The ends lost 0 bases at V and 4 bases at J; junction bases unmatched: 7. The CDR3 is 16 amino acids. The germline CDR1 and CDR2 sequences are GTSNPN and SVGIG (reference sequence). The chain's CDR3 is CAWSVHGTGGTYGYTF. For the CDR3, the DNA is TGTGCCTGGAGTGTACATGGGACAGGGGGAACCTATGGCTACACCTTC. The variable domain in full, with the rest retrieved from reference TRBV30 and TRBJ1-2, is SQTIHQWPATLVQPVGSPLSLECTVEGTSNPNLYWYRQAAGRGLQLLFYSVGIGQISSEVPQNLSASRPQDRQFILSSKKLLLSDSGFYLCAWSVHGTGGTYGYTFGSGTRLTVV.

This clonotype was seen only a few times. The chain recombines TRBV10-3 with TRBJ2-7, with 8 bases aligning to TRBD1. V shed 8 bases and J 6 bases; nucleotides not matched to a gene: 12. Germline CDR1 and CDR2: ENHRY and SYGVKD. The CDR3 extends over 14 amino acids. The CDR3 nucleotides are TGTGCCATCCGATCCGGGACAGGCTCGTCCGAGCAGTACTTC. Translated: CAIRSGTGSSEQYF.

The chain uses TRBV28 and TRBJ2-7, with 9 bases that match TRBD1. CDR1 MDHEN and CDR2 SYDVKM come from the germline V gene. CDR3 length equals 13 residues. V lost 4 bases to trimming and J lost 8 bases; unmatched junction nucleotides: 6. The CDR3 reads CASSSGTGSKQYF. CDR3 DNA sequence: TGTGCCAGCAGTTCCGGGACAGGGAGCAAGCAGTACTTC. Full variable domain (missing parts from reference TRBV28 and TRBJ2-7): DVKVTQSSRYLVKRTGEKVFLECVQDMDHENMFWYRQDPGLGLRLIYFSYDVKMKEKGDIPEGYSVSREKKERFSLILESASTNQTSMYLCASSSGTGSKQYFGPGTRLTVT.

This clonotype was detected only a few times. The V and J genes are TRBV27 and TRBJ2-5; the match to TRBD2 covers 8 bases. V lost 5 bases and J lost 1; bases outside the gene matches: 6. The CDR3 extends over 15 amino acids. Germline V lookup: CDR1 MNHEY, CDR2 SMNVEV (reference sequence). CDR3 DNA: TGTGCCAGCAGTCCCTTCGCGGGGGGCCAAGAGACCCAGTACTTC. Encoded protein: CASSPFAGGQETQYF.

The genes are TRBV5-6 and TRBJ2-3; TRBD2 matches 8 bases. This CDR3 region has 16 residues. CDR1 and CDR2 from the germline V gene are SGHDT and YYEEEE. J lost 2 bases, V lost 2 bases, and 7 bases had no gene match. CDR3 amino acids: CASSLATSGYTDTQYF. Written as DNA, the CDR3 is TGTGCCAGCAGCTTAGCCACTAGCGGCTACACAGATACGCAGTATTTT. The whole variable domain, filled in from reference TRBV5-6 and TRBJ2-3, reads DAGVTQSPTHLIKTRGQQVTLRCSPKSGHDTVSWYQQALGQGPQFIFQYYEEEERQRGNFPDRFSGHQFPNYSSELNVNALLLGDSALYLCASSLATSGYTDTQYFGPGTRLTVL.

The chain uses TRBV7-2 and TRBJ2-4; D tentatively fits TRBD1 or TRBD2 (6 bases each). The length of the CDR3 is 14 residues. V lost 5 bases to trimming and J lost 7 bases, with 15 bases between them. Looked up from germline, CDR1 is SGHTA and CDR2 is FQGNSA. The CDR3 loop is CASSLPWRGNIQYF. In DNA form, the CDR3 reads TGTGCCAGCAGCCTCCCTTGGAGGGGGAACATTCAGTACTTC.

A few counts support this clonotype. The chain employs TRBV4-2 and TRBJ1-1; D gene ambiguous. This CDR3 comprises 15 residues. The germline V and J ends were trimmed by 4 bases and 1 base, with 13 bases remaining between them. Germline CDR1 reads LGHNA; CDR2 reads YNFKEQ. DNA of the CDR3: TGTGCCAGCAGCCTCCAGGAGGCCGCGAACACTGAAGCTTTCTTT. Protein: CASSLQEAANTEAFF.

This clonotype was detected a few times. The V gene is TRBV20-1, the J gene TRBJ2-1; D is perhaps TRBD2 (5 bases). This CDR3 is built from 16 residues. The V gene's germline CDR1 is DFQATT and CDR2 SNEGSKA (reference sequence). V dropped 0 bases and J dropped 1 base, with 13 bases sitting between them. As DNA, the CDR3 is TGCAGTGCTAGAGAGGGCCTAGCAACTTCCTACAATGAGCAGTTCTTC. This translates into CSAREGLATSYNEQFF.

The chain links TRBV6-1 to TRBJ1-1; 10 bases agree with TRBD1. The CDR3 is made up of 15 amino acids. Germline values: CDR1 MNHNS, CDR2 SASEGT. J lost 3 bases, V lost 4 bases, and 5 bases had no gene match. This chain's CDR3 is CASSATGGLDTEAFF. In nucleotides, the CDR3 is TGTGCCAGCAGTGCGACAGGGGGCCTCGACACTGAAGCTTTCTTT.

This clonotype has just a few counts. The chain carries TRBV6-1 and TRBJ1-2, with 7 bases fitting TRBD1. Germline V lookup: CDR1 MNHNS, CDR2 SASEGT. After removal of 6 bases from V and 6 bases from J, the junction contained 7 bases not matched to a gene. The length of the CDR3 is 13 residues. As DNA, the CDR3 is TGTGCCAGCAGACGGGACAGTGACCATGGCTACACCTTC. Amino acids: CASRRDSDHGYTF.

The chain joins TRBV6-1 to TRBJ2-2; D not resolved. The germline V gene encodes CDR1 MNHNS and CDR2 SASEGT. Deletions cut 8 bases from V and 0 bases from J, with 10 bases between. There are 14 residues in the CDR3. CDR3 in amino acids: CASFRNANTGELFF. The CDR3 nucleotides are TGTGCCAGCTTCAGGAACGCGAACACCGGGGAGCTGTTTTTT.

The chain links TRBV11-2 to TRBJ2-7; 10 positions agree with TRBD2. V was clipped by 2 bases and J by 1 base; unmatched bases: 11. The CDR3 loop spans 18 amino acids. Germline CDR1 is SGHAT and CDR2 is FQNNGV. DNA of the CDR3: TGTGCCAGCAGCTTAAGTCCAGCGGGAGGGCCGGGATCCTACGAGCAGTACTTC. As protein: CASSLSPAGGPGSYEQYF. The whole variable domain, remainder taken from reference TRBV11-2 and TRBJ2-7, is EAGVAQSPRYKIIEKRQSVAFWCNPISGHATLYWYQQILGQGPKLLIQFQNNGVVDDSQLPKDRFSAERLKGVDSTLKIQPAKLEDSAVYLCASSLSPAGGPGSYEQYFGPGTRLTVT.

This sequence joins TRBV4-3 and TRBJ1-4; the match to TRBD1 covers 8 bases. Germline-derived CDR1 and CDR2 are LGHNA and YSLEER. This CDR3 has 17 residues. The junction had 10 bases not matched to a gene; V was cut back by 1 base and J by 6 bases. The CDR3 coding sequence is TGCGCCAGCAGCCAAGTTTTTAGGACAGGGAGGGATGAAAAACTGTTTTTT. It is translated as CASSQVFRTGRDEKLFF.